This T cell receptor beta chain was obtained from a study of T cell repertoires in cytomegalovirus infection. Study information: Recently identified HLA-C-restricted CMV epitopes and well-studied HLA-B-restricted CMV epitopes were used by the study. Shared public TCR beta signatures pointed to both CMV infection and a matching HLA type. Overall study results and limits: It was HLA-C-restricted CMV-specific TCR beta clonotypes that dominated the response ex vivo. Cumulative frequency of public TCR beta families picked out carriers of CMV plus the relevant HLA.

TCRdb redid the calling of the reads with MiXCR, one entry per CDR3 protein. The table has about 220,000 distinct CDR3 sequences, around 35% seen once. The CDR3 totals 13 residues. V lost 3 bases and J lost 6, with 12 bases in between. Germline CDR1 DFQATT, CDR2 SNEGSKA (reference sequence). There are a few counts of this clonotype. Its antigen remains unidentified. The TCR was taken from a human donor in good health (CMV status not recorded). Some clones in this sample may be carry-over from other donors' samples. The chain has TRBV20-1 and TRBJ2-1; weak D call: TRBD2 (6 bases). The sequenced sample was CD8+ T cells from cultured PBMCs, obtained from culture after CMV antigen stimulation. This CDR3 is CSASPGSTNEQFF. As DNA, the CDR3 is TGCAGTGCTAGCCCCGGGAGCACCAATGAGCAGTTCTTC.